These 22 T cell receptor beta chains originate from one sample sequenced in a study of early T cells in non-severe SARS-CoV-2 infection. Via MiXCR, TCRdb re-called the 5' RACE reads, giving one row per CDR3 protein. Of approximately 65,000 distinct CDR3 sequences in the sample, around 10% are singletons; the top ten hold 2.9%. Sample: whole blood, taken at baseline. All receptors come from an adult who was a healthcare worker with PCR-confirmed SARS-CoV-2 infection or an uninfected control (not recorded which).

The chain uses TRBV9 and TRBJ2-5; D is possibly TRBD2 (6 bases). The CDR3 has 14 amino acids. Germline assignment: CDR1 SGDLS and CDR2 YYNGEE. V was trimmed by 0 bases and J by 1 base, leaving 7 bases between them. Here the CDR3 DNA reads TGTGCCAGCAGCGTAGCGGGGGTCCAAGAGACCCAGTACTTC. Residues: CASSVAGVQETQYF.

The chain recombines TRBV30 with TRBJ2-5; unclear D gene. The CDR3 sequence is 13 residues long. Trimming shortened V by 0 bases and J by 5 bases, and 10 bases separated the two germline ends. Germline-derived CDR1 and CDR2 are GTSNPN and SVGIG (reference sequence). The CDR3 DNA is TGTGCCTGGAGTGTACGGTCGGCGGAGACCCAGTACTTC. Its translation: CAWSVRSAETQYF. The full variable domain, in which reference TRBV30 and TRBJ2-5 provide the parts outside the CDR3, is SQTIHQWPATLVQPVGSPLSLECTVEGTSNPNLYWYRQAAGRGLQLLFYSVGIGQISSEVPQNLSASRPQDRQFILSSKKLLLSDSGFYLCAWSVRSAETQYFGPGTRLLVL.

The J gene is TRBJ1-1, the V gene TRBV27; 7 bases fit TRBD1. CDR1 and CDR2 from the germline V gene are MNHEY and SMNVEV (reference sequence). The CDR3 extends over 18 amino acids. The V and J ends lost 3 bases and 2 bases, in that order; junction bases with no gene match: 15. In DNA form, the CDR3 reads TGTGCCAGCAGTTTCGGACAGGCCGCTCGGGGCCCTAACACTGAAGCTTTCTTT. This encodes CASSFGQAARGPNTEAFF.

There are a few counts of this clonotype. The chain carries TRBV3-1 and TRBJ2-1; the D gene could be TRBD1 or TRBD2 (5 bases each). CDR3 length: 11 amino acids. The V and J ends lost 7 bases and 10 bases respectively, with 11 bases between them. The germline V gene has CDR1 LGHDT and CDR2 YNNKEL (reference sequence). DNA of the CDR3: TGTGCCAGCACCAGGGAGCGGGAGCAGTTCTTC. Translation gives CASTREREQFF.

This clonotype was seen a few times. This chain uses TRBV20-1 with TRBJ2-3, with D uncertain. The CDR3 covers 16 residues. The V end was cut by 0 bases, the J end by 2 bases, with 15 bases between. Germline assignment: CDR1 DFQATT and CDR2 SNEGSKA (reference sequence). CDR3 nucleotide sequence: TGCAGTGCTAGAGACCAAGGAGTCTACATCACAGATACGCAGTATTTT. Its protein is CSARDQGVYITDTQYF.

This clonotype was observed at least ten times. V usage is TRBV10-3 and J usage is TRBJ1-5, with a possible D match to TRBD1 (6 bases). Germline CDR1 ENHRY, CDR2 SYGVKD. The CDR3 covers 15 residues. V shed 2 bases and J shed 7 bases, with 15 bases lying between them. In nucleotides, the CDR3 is TGTGCCATCAGTGAGCACCAGGGGAAGGACCAGCCCCAGCATTTT. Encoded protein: CAISEHQGKDQPQHF.

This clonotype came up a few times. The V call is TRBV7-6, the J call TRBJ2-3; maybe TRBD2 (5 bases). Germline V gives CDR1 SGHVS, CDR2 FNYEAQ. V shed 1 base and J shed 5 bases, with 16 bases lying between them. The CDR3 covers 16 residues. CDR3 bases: TGTGCCAGCAGCTTAGGGGCCCGGAGGCGCGTAGATACGCAGTATTTT. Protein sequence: CASSLGARRRVDTQYF.

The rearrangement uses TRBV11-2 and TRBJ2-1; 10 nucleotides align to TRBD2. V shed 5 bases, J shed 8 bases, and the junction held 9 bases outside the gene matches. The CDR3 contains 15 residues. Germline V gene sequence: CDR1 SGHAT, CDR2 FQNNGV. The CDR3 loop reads CASSRSGGRGDEQFF. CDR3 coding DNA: TGTGCCAGCAGCCGTAGCGGGGGGCGAGGGGATGAGCAGTTCTTC.

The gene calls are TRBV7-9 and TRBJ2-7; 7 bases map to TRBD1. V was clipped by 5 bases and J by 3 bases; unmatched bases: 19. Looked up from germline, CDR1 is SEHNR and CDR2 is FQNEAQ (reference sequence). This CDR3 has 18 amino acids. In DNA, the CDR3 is TGTGCCAGCAGCCCATCGCCGGGACAGTCTCAGATTCTCTACGAGCAGTACTTC. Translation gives CASSPSPGQSQILYEQYF.

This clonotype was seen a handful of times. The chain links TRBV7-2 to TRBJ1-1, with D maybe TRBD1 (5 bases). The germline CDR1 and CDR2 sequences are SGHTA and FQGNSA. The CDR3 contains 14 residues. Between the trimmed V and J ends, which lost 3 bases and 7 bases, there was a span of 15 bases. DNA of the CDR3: TGTGCCAGCAGCTTGGCCCGACAGACTCGTGAAGCTTTCTTT. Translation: CASSLARQTREAFF.

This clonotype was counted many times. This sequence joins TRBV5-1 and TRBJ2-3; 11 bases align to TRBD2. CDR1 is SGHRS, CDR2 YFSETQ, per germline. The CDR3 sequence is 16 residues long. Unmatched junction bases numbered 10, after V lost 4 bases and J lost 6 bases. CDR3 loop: CASSPQQGLAADTQYF. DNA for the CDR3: TGCGCCAGCAGCCCCCAGCAGGGACTAGCGGCTGATACGCAGTATTTT.

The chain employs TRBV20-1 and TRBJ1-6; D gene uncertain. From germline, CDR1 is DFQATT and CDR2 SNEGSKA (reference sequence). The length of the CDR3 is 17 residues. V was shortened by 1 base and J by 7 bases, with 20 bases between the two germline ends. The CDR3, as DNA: TGCAGTGCTAGAGCCCGACGGAGAAACCTCGAAAATTCACCCCTCCACTTT. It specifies CSARARRRNLENSPLHF.

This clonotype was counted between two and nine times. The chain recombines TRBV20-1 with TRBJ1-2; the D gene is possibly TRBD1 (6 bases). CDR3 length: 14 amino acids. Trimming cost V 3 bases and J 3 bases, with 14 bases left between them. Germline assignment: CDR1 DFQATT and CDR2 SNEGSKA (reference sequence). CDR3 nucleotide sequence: TGCAGTGCTAGGCTGGAGGGGGGGTACTATGGCTACACCTTC. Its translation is CSARLEGGYYGYTF.

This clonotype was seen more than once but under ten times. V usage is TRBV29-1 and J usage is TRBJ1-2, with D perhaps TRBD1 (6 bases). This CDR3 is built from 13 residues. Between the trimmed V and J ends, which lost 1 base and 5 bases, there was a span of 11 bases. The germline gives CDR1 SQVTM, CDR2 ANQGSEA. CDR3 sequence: CSVEGPGTYGYTF. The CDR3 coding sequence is TGCAGCGTTGAAGGGCCAGGGACATATGGCTACACCTTC.

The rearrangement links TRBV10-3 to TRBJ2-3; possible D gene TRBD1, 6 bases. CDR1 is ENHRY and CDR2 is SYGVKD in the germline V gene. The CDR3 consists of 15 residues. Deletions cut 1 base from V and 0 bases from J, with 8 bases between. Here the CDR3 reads CAISEFTGSTDTQYF. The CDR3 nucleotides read TGTGCCATCAGTGAGTTTACAGGGAGCACAGATACGCAGTATTTT.

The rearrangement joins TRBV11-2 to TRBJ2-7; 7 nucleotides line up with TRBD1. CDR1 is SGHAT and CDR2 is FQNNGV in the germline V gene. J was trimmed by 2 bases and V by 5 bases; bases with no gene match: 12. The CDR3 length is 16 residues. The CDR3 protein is CASSLRLGTEAYEQYF. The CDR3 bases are TGTGCCAGCAGCCTCCGTTTAGGGACAGAAGCCTACGAGCAGTACTTC.

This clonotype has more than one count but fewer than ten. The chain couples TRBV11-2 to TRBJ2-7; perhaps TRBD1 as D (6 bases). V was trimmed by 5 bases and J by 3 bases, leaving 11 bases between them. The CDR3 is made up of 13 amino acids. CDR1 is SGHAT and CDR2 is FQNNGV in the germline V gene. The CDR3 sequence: CASSEDSHYEQYF. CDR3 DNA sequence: TGTGCCAGCAGCGAGGACAGCCACTACGAGCAGTACTTC.

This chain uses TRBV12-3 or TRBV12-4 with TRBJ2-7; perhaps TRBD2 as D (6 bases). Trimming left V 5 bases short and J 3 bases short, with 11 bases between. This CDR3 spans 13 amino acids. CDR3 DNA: TGTGCCAGCAGTCCCGGGAGACTCTACGAGCAGTACTTC. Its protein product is CASSPGRLYEQYF.

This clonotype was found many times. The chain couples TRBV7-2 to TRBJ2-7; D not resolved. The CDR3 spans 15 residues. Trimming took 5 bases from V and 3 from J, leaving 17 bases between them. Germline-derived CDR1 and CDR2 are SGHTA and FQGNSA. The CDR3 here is CASSAFPTADYEQYF. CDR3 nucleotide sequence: TGTGCCAGCAGCGCATTTCCGACGGCAGACTACGAGCAGTACTTC.

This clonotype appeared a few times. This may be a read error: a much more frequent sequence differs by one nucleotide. The CDR3 protein is CASSPDGDYGYTF. DNA for the CDR3: TGTGCCAGCAGCCCAGACGGGGACTATGGCTACACCTTC. This chain connects TRBV16 to TRBJ1-2; D gene unclear. The CDR3 sequence is 13 residues long. V dropped 4 bases and J dropped 3 bases, with 9 bases sitting between them. The germline V gene encodes CDR1 KGHSY and CDR2 FQNENV.

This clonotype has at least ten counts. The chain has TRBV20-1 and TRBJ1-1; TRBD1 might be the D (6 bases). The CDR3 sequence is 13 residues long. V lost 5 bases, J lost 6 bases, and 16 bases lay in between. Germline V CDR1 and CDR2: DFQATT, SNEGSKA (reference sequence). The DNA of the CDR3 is TGCAGTGCTCATGCCAGGGGCCGGGCTGAAGCTTTCTTT. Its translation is CSAHARGRAEAFF.

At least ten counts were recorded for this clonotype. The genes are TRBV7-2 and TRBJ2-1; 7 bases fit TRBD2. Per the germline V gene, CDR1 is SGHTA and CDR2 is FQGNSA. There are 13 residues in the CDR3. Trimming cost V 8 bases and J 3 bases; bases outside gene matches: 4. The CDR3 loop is CASLGGGYNEQFF. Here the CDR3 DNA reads TGTGCCAGCCTAGGCGGGGGCTACAATGAGCAGTTCTTC.